Below are 32 T cell receptor beta chains sequenced from a single sample in a study of T cell repertoires in cytomegalovirus infection. MiXCR, run by TCRdb on the reads, gives a single entry per CDR3 protein. This sample has 630,000 or so distinct CDR3 sequences, with 20% to 25% found just once. Sequencing was done on a sample of CD8+ T cells from PBMCs. The receptors shown here come from a human donor in good health (CMV status not recorded). Some clones in this sample may be carry-over from other donors' samples.

In its sample, this clonotype was seen a few times. The chain employs TRBV11-2 and TRBJ2-1; TRBD1 agrees at 11 bases. The CDR3 length is 17 residues. Trimming at V came to 5 bases and at J to 0 bases, leaving 6 bases not matched to a gene. CDR1 is SGHAT, CDR2 FQNNGV, per germline. As DNA, the CDR3 is TGTGCCAGCAGCACCGGACAGGGGGCGAGCTCCTACAATGAGCAGTTCTTC. It specifies CASSTGQGASSYNEQFF.

CDR3 nucleotides: TGTGCCAGCAGTGACCGGGACAGGGGGCCCGGCCCTTCTACTGAAGCTTTCTTT. Protein sequence: CASSDRDRGPGPSTEAFF. The rearrangement uses TRBV6-4 and TRBJ1-1, with 12 bases fitting TRBD1. The CDR3 is 18 amino acids. J was trimmed by 5 bases and V by 2 bases; bases with no gene match: 12. From germline, CDR1 is MRHNA and CDR2 SNTAGT.

J is TRBJ1-2 and V is TRBV9, with D possibly matching TRBD1 (6 bases). The CDR3 runs to 15 residues. V shed 0 bases and J shed 6 bases, with 15 bases lying between them. Germline V CDR1 and CDR2: SGDLS, YYNGEE. In DNA, the CDR3 is TGTGCCAGCAGCGTAGCGCAACAGGGAAATGATGGCTACACCTTC. The encoded protein is CASSVAQQGNDGYTF. The whole variable domain, remainder taken from reference TRBV9 and TRBJ1-2, is DSGVTQTPKHLITATGQRVTLRCSPRSGDLSVYWYQQSLDQGLQFLIQYYNGEERAKGNILERFSAQQFPDLHSELNLSSLELGDSALYFCASSVAQQGNDGYTFGSGTRLTVV.

This clonotype was counted ten times or more. The rearrangement joins TRBV5-4 to TRBJ2-2; D uncertain. The germline V gene encodes CDR1 SGHNT and CDR2 YYREEE (reference sequence). The CDR3 has 12 amino acids. Trimming stripped 9 bases from V and 1 base from J, with 7 bases between. The CDR3 reads CATRRNTGELFF. CDR3 sequence (DNA): TGTGCCACTCGGCGGAACACCGGGGAGCTGTTTTTT.

The chain links TRBV29-1 to TRBJ2-7, with D unclear. Germline V CDR1 and CDR2: SQVTM, ANQGSEA. V lost 3 bases and J lost 0, with 15 bases in between. CDR3 length equals 15 residues. CDR3 nucleotides: TGCAGCGTTGAGTCGACACTCTCCTCCTCCTACGAGCAGTACTTC. Its protein product is CSVESTLSSSYEQYF.

The chain carries TRBV6-2 or TRBV6-3 and TRBJ2-1, with D possibly being TRBD1 (8 bases). CDR3 length: 15 residues. V lost 4 bases, J lost 8 bases, and 18 bases lay in between. Germline CDR1 is MNHEY and CDR2 is SVGEGT. This CDR3 reads CASSFRTGRGDEQFF. Written as DNA, the CDR3 is TGTGCCAGCAGTTTTCGGACAGGGAGGGGGGATGAGCAGTTCTTC.

The sample holds a few counts of this clonotype. This chain uses TRBV14 with TRBJ1-6; tentative D call: TRBD1 (5 bases). Germline values: CDR1 SGHDN, CDR2 FVKESK. This CDR3 contains 17 residues. The germline V and J ends were trimmed by 1 base and 6 bases, with 16 bases remaining between them. The CDR3 reads CASSQVGTAGVNSPLHF. CDR3 coding DNA: TGTGCCAGCAGCCAAGTCGGGACCGCCGGGGTTAATTCACCCCTCCACTTT.

The sample holds a few counts of this clonotype. CDR3 nucleotide sequence: TGTGCCAGCAGTTTAGTCCCCCAAGAGACCCAGTACTTC. This encodes CASSLVPQETQYF. The chain has TRBV27 and TRBJ2-5, with no clear D. The V and J ends lost 2 bases and 1 base respectively, with 5 bases between them. Germline V gene lookup returns CDR1 MNHEY and CDR2 SMNVEV (reference sequence). There are 13 residues in the CDR3.

This clonotype was seen at least ten times. This chain uses TRBV7-9 with TRBJ1-2, with a tentative D call TRBD1 (6 bases). Deletions cut 5 bases from V and 8 bases from J, with 30 bases between. Per the germline V gene, CDR1 is SEHNR and CDR2 is FQNEAQ (reference sequence). The CDR3 sequence is 18 residues long. The CDR3 nucleotides read TGTGCCAGCAGCACCCAAAGGGGGGGGCTACAGGGTGCGACCGGCTACACCTTC. Residues: CASSTQRGGLQGATGYTF.

Only a few counts were recorded for this clonotype. The chain is built from TRBV12-3 or TRBV12-4 and TRBJ2-7; no reliable D call. The CDR3 covers 12 residues. Trimming left V 6 bases short and J 7 bases short, with 13 bases between. In nucleotides, the CDR3 is TGTGCCAGCAGCCCGACCCCCTTGGAGCAGTACTTC. The encoded protein is CASSPTPLEQYF.

This clonotype was detected ten times or more. V usage is TRBV6-2 or TRBV6-3 and J usage is TRBJ2-2; D unresolved. Trimming shortened V by 5 bases and J by 8 bases, and 12 bases separated the two germline ends. Per germline, CDR1 MNHEY and CDR2 SVGEGT. This CDR3 region has 13 residues. CDR3 DNA: TGTGCCAGCAGTCGAAGGGAATCGGGGGAGCTGTTTTTT. Its protein is CASSRRESGELFF.

This clonotype came up a few times. V is TRBV7-9 and J is TRBJ1-1, with D possibly matching TRBD1 (5 bases). V was shortened by 3 bases and J by 5 bases, with 10 bases between the two germline ends. Germline V gene lookup returns CDR1 SEHNR and CDR2 FQNEAQ (reference sequence). This CDR3 contains 13 residues. CDR3 in amino acids: CASSFTWGTEAFF. In DNA, the CDR3 is TGTGCCAGCAGCTTCACGTGGGGGACTGAAGCTTTCTTT.

The chain carries TRBV6-2 or TRBV6-3 and TRBJ2-6; D not certain. Trimming took off 6 bases at V and 2 bases at J, with 17 bases between the two ends. Per the germline V gene, CDR1 is MNHEY and CDR2 is SVGEGT. CDR3 size: 17 residues. The CDR3 here is CASSHDIVGTGANVLTF. The CDR3 DNA reads as TGTGCCAGCAGCCACGACATAGTGGGCACTGGGGCCAACGTCCTGACTTTC.

Many counts were recorded for this clonotype. The rearrangement joins TRBV28 to TRBJ2-1, with a weak D call TRBD1 (5 bases). Per germline, CDR1 MDHEN and CDR2 SYDVKM. V was cut by 4 bases and J by 1 base, with 8 bases left in between. The CDR3 length is 14 residues. This CDR3 is CASSSQGSYNEQFF. DNA of the CDR3: TGTGCCAGCAGTTCCCAGGGATCCTACAATGAGCAGTTCTTC.

The genes are TRBV9 and TRBJ2-7; TRBD2 matches 9 bases. The trim removed 3 bases at V and 7 bases at J, leaving 8 bases unmatched. CDR3 length equals 14 residues. Looked up from germline, CDR1 is SGDLS and CDR2 is YYNGEE. CDR3 nucleotide sequence: TGTGCCAGCAGCGCCGCGGGGGGGCCGAGGGAGCAGTACTTC. Translating gives CASSAAGGPREQYF.

As for this clonotype: Possible read error: a much larger clone is one base away. The chain recombines TRBV7-8 with TRBJ1-5, with D possibly TRBD1 on 6 matching bases. This CDR3 is built from 17 residues. Germline V gene sequence: CDR1 SGHVS, CDR2 FQNEAQ. CDR3 bases: TGTGCCAGCAGCATAGCGAGGGGGGATTATAGCAATCAGCCCCAGCATTTT. Its translation is CASSIARGDYSNQPQHF.

This clonotype was counted a few times. The rearrangement links TRBV5-4 to TRBJ2-7, with 8 bases identical to TRBD1. Trimming removed 7 bases from V and 3 bases from J; junction bases left unmatched: 9. This CDR3 contains 14 residues. Germline CDR1 SGHNT, CDR2 YYREEE (reference sequence). The CDR3 loop reads CASARTGPHYEQYV. The CDR3 DNA sequence: TGTGCCAGCGCTAGGACAGGGCCCCACTACGAGCAGTACGTC.

This clonotype was counted many times. The gene calls are TRBV7-9 and TRBJ1-4; 7 bases align to TRBD1. There are 15 residues in the CDR3. The J segment lost 5 bases and the V segment lost 5 bases, leaving 8 bases of the junction unmatched. Germline-derived CDR1 and CDR2 are SEHNR and FQNEAQ (reference sequence). This chain's CDR3 is CASSIGTEVNEKLFF. The CDR3 DNA sequence: TGTGCCAGCAGCATAGGGACAGAGGTGAATGAAAAACTGTTTTTT.

This clonotype has a count of ten or more. The chain links TRBV5-5 to TRBJ1-1; 7 nucleotides align to TRBD1. Germline V gene data show CDR1 as SGHKS and CDR2 as YYEKEE (reference sequence). Losses at the gene ends were 0 bases for V and 4 bases for J; bases not matched to a gene: 3. This CDR3 comprises 14 residues. This chain's CDR3 is CASSLEGARTEAFF. The CDR3 region has the DNA TGTGCCAGCAGCTTGGAGGGGGCGCGCACTGAAGCTTTCTTT.

This clonotype was picked up many times. The rearrangement uses TRBV7-3 and TRBJ2-1; D is possibly TRBD1 (6 bases). V lost 4 bases, J lost 1 base, and 11 bases lay in between. The germline V gene encodes CDR1 SGHTA and CDR2 FQGTGA. This CDR3 is built from 15 residues. CDR3 protein: CASSSGHSSYNEQFF. The CDR3 DNA reads as TGTGCCAGCAGCTCGGGACACAGTTCCTACAATGAGCAGTTCTTC. Complete variable domain (other parts from reference TRBV7-3 and TRBJ2-1): GAGVSQTPSNKVTEKGKYVELRCDPISGHTALYWYRQSLGQGPEFLIYFQGTGAADDSGLPNDRFFAVRPEGSVSTLKIQRTERGDSAVYLCASSSGHSSYNEQFFGPGTRLTVL.

This clonotype showed up just a few times. The chain recombines TRBV5-6 with TRBJ2-1; D is possibly TRBD1 (6 bases). Germline V lookup: CDR1 SGHDT, CDR2 YYEEEE. V was shortened by 4 bases and J by 0 bases, with 11 bases between the two germline ends. The CDR3 covers 15 residues. CDR3 DNA sequence: TGTGCCAGCAGCGGGGGACACAGCTCCTACAATGAGCAGTTCTTC. Its translation is CASSGGHSSYNEQFF.

This clonotype was picked up a small number of times. The rearrangement uses TRBV27 and TRBJ2-7, with D uncertain. CDR3 length equals 13 residues. Per the germline V gene, CDR1 is MNHEY and CDR2 is SMNVEV (reference sequence). Trimming left V 3 bases short and J 3 bases short, with 9 bases between. The CDR3 DNA is TGTGCCAGCAGTTTTAGTACAGACTACGAGCAGTACTTC. Translation: CASSFSTDYEQYF.

The V call is TRBV15, the J call TRBJ2-1; 7 bases map to TRBD2. The CDR3 is made up of 15 amino acids. CDR1 is LNHNV and CDR2 is YYDKDF in the germline V gene (reference sequence). Trimming took 4 bases from V and 3 from J; bases not matched to a gene: 6. The CDR3 nucleotides read TGTGCCACCAGCACTCCGGGACTAAGCTACAATGAGCAGTTCTTC. Amino acid sequence: CATSTPGLSYNEQFF.

The genes are TRBV28 and TRBJ2-1; possible D gene TRBD2, 5 bases. Germline assignment: CDR1 MDHEN and CDR2 SYDVKM. Trimming took 1 base from V and 0 from J, leaving 10 bases between them. CDR3 length: 16 residues. This CDR3 is CASSLFVGSSYNEQFF. The CDR3 coding sequence is TGTGCCAGCAGTTTATTTGTGGGGAGCTCCTACAATGAGCAGTTCTTC.

This chain's CDR3 is CASSTQAQRASASSYNEQFF. The CDR3 DNA is TGTGCCAGCAGTACCCAAGCTCAGCGGGCAAGTGCCAGCTCCTACAATGAGCAGTTCTTC. This sequence joins TRBV6-2 or TRBV6-3 and TRBJ2-1, with D possibly being TRBD2 (6 bases). The germline CDR1 and CDR2 sequences are MNHEY and SVGEGT. The ends were cut back, 5 bases at V and 0 bases at J, with 26 bases in the middle. The CDR3 contains 20 residues.

In this sample, this clonotype turned up a few times. The rearrangement joins TRBV27 to TRBJ2-7; D not resolved. The V end was cut by 6 bases, the J end by 1 base, with 16 bases between. The CDR3 runs to 15 residues. Per germline, CDR1 MNHEY and CDR2 SMNVEV (reference sequence). The CDR3 DNA sequence: TGTGCCAGCAGCCCGGACCATGCCCCGTCCTACGAGCAGTACTTC. Translating it yields CASSPDHAPSYEQYF.

V gene TRBV15 combines with J gene TRBJ2-7; D might be TRBD2 (6 bases). Germline V gene sequence: CDR1 LNHNV, CDR2 YYDKDF (reference sequence). This CDR3 has 12 amino acids. The V and J ends lost 6 bases and 1 base respectively, with 7 bases between them. The CDR3 sequence is CATREGSYEQYF. The CDR3 nucleotides are TGTGCCACCAGGGAGGGTTCCTACGAGCAGTACTTC.

This clonotype was recorded at least ten times. The genes are TRBV7-2 and TRBJ2-7, with TRBD1 identical over 7 bases. This CDR3 spans 13 amino acids. V was clipped by 3 bases and J by 3 bases; unmatched bases: 2. Germline V gene sequence: CDR1 SGHTA, CDR2 FQGNSA. CDR3 sequence (DNA): TGTGCCAGCAGCTTTGCAGGGGGCTACGAGCAGTACGTC. This sequence encodes CASSFAGGYEQYV.

This clonotype has more than one count but fewer than ten. J is TRBJ2-1 and V is TRBV27, with 7 bases that match TRBD1. V lost 5 bases to trimming and J lost 2 bases; unmatched junction nucleotides: 6. The CDR3 runs to 15 residues. Germline V gene sequence: CDR1 MNHEY, CDR2 SMNVEV (reference sequence). The CDR3 DNA is TGTGCCAGCAGTATCTACAGGGGTCCCTACAATGAGCAGTTCTTC. Translating gives CASSIYRGPYNEQFF.

This clonotype came up a few times. The chain uses TRBV14 and TRBJ1-3; D is unresolved. The ends were cut back, 1 base at V and 2 bases at J, with 6 bases in the middle. The germline V gene has CDR1 SGHDN and CDR2 FVKESK. The CDR3 contains 14 residues. CDR3 residues: CASSQVEAGNTIYF. The CDR3 DNA reads as TGTGCCAGCAGCCAAGTCGAAGCTGGAAACACCATATATTTT. The entire variable domain, with the rest obtained from reference TRBV14 and TRBJ1-3, is as follows: EAGVTQFPSHSVIEKGQTVTLRCDPISGHDNLYWYRRVMGKEIKFLLHFVKESKQDESGMPNNRFLAERTGGTYSTLKVQPAELEDSGVYFCASSQVEAGNTIYFGEGSWLTVV.

The rearrangement links TRBV6-1 to TRBJ2-1; D gene ambiguous. The CDR3 sequence is 15 residues long. The germline V gene encodes CDR1 MNHNS and CDR2 SASEGT. V was clipped by 6 bases and J by 0 bases, with 12 bases between them. The CDR3 sequence: CASRSVGSSYNEQFF. For the CDR3, the DNA is TGTGCCAGCAGATCGGTCGGAAGCTCCTACAATGAGCAGTTCTTC.

Comment on this clonotype: Germline and junction disagree at one end, which may indicate a read error. The CDR3 is CVSSGVQGILNTEAFF. CDR3 coding DNA: TGTGTCAGCAGTGGAGTACAGGGGATTCTAAACACTGAAGCTTTCTTT. The chain recombines TRBV6-6 with TRBJ1-1; 7 bases agree with TRBD1. In germline, CDR1 is MNHNY, CDR2 SVGAGI (reference sequence). The CDR3 contains 16 residues.